Each of the 21 T cell receptor beta chains below was sequenced from the same sample in a study of shared clonotypes between healthy human individuals. CD45RO-negative cells were positively selected for CCR7, leaving out terminally differentiated effector memory CD45RA+ cells. Repertoires were generated with immunoSEQ multiplex PCR, while TCRdb's copy carries only in-frame clones and drops some. The table includes roughly 550,000 clones, about 95% detected once. Sequencing was performed on naive CD8+ T cells sorted from blood. These receptors were obtained from a woman aged 25 to 39 in good health.

V and J are TRBV30 and TRBJ1-2; 7 bases agree with TRBD1. The CDR3 has 14 residues. Germline V CDR1 and CDR2: GTSNPN, SVGIG (reference sequence). The ends lost 1 base at V and 1 base at J; junction bases unmatched: 3. This chain's CDR3 is CAWSEQGYNYGYTF. CDR3 nucleotides: TGTGCCTGGAGTGAACAGGGGTATAACTATGGCTACACCTTC.

The V and J genes are TRBV5-1 and TRBJ2-2; D perhaps matches TRBD2 (6 bases). V was cut by 5 bases and J by 5 bases, with 13 bases left in between. The CDR3 totals 14 residues. Germline-derived CDR1 and CDR2 are SGHRS and YFSETQ. For the CDR3, the DNA is TGCGCCAGCAGGCCCGTTGCGGGGACCGGGGAGCTGTTTTTT. This codes for CASRPVAGTGELFF.

This clone has only a few counts. J is TRBJ1-1 and V is TRBV2, with D uncertain. From germline, CDR1 is SNHLY and CDR2 FYNNEI. V was shortened by 11 bases and J by 1 base, with 17 bases between the two germline ends. The CDR3 length is 14 residues. CDR3 nucleotides: TGTGCCTCTAGTGGAGAGGGTGGGAACACTGAAGCTTTCTTT. Translated, it gives CASSGEGGNTEAFF.

The CDR3 DNA reads TGTGCCAGCAGGGTTTCAATGACTAGCGGGAGCTACGAGCAGTACTTC. Protein product: CASRVSMTSGSYEQYF. V is TRBV27 and J is TRBJ2-7; TRBD2 aligns across 12 bases. Germline V gene lookup returns CDR1 MNHEY and CDR2 SMNVEV (reference sequence). V shed 6 bases and J 3 bases; nucleotides not matched to a gene: 9. This CDR3 is built from 16 residues.

There are a few counts of this clone. This chain connects TRBV28 to TRBJ1-1, with a possible D match to TRBD1 (5 bases). In germline, CDR1 is MDHEN, CDR2 SYDVKM. The CDR3 is 12 residues long. Trimming shortened V by 6 bases and J by 4 bases, and 9 bases separated the two germline ends. CDR3 sequence: CASRPRGTEAFF. The CDR3 region has the DNA TGTGCCAGCAGACCTAGGGGCACTGAAGCTTTCTTT. Looking up the rest from reference TRBV28 and TRBJ1-1 gives the full variable domain: DVKVTQSSRYLVKRTGEKVFLECVQDMDHENMFWYRQDPGLGLRLIYFSYDVKMKEKGDIPEGYSVSREKKERFSLILESASTNQTSMYLCASRPRGTEAFFGQGTRLTVV.

V usage is TRBV7-9 and J usage is TRBJ2-1, with TRBD2 identical over 8 bases. V lost 6 bases and J lost 1; bases outside the gene matches: 14. The germline CDR1 and CDR2 sequences are SEHNR and FQNEAQ (reference sequence). The CDR3 has 18 residues. CDR3 nucleotides: TGTGCCAGCAGTCTCGAAGGCGGGAGGAGTGGGTCCTACAATGAGCAGTTCTTC. This codes for CASSLEGGRSGSYNEQFF.

The rearrangement uses TRBV30 and TRBJ2-4; tentatively, D is TRBD1 (6 bases). The V gene lost 3 bases and the J gene lost 1 base, with 13 bases spanning the gap. There are 15 residues in the CDR3. The germline gives CDR1 GTSNPN, CDR2 SVGIG (reference sequence). CDR3 region: CAWREGQGAKNIQYF. CDR3 bases: TGTGCCTGGAGGGAAGGTCAGGGGGCCAAAAACATTCAGTACTTC.

V and J are TRBV6-5 and TRBJ2-5; TRBD1 is a possible D gene (5 bases). CDR1 MNHEY and CDR2 SVGAGI come from the germline V gene. This CDR3 contains 13 residues. Trimming took 7 bases from V and 1 from J, leaving 10 bases between them. The DNA for the CDR3 is TGTGCCAGCACCTCGGACATCCAAGAGACCCAGTACTTC. Translating it yields CASTSDIQETQYF.

The rearrangement uses TRBV6-6 and TRBJ1-5, with D tentatively TRBD1 (5 bases). The CDR3 is 13 residues long. Per the germline V gene, CDR1 is MNHNY and CDR2 is SVGAGI (reference sequence). The V and J ends lost 7 bases and 0 bases respectively, with 7 bases between them. This CDR3 is CASTDSSNQPQHF. Here the CDR3 DNA reads TGTGCCAGCACCGACAGTAGCAATCAGCCCCAGCATTTT.

V usage is TRBV9 and J usage is TRBJ1-1; no clear D. Trimming cost V 3 bases and J 1 base, with 7 bases left between them. This CDR3 comprises 13 residues. Germline loops: CDR1 SGDLS, CDR2 YYNGEE. The CDR3 DNA is TGTGCCAGCAGCGAAGGGCCGAACACTGAAGCTTTCTTT. Encoded protein: CASSEGPNTEAFF.

The rearrangement joins TRBV7-2 to TRBJ2-1; D is unresolved. Germline CDR1 and CDR2: SGHTA and FQGNSA. The V gene lost 5 bases and the J gene lost 2 bases, with 13 bases spanning the gap. This CDR3 has 15 amino acids. CDR3 residues: CASSAEGWTYNEQFF. CDR3 DNA sequence: TGTGCCAGCAGCGCCGAAGGGTGGACCTACAATGAGCAGTTCTTC. Looking up the rest from reference TRBV7-2 and TRBJ2-1 gives the full variable domain: GAGVSQSPSNKVTEKGKDVELRCDPISGHTALYWYRQSLGQGLEFLIYFQGNSAPDKSGLPSDRFSAERTGGSVSTLTIQRTQQEDSAVYLCASSAEGWTYNEQFFGPGTRLTVL.

This chain joins TRBV7-9 and TRBJ1-3; D not certain. The V gene's germline CDR1 is SEHNR and CDR2 FQNEAQ (reference sequence). The CDR3 is 13 amino acids. V shed 5 bases and J shed 9 bases, with 14 bases lying between them. The chain's CDR3 is CASSHALGGTIYF. As DNA, the CDR3 is TGTGCCAGCAGCCACGCTCTAGGAGGCACCATATATTTT.

V usage is TRBV28 and J usage is TRBJ1-5; D not resolved. CDR3 size: 14 residues. The germline V gene encodes CDR1 MDHEN and CDR2 SYDVKM. The V end was cut by 5 bases, the J end by 0 bases, with 8 bases between. The DNA for the CDR3 is TGTGCCAGCAGTATCCTTAGTAGCAATCAGCCCCAGCATTTT. Its protein product is CASSILSSNQPQHF.

This chain uses TRBV6-1 with TRBJ1-2; D remains ambiguous. Trimming pared 0 bases from V and 3 bases from J, leaving 17 bases between. Germline V lookup: CDR1 MNHNS, CDR2 SASEGT. The CDR3 is 17 residues long. The DNA for the CDR3 is TGTGCCAGCAGTGAAGCATTAATAACCGGGATCTACTATGGCTACACCTTC. Its translation: CASSEALITGIYYGYTF.

V usage is TRBV2 and J usage is TRBJ2-7; 9 bases are a match to TRBD2. V trimming: 2 bases; J trimming: 2 bases; junction bases outside the gene matches: 7. Germline CDR1 reads SNHLY; CDR2 reads FYNNEI. The length of the CDR3 is 16 residues. CDR3 residues: CASSELPTSGTYEQYF. DNA of the CDR3: TGTGCCAGCAGTGAACTCCCGACTAGCGGTACCTACGAGCAGTACTTC.

V and J are TRBV19 and TRBJ1-1; D gene uncertain. The germline gives CDR1 LNHDA, CDR2 SQIVND (reference sequence). V was cut by 11 bases and J by 4 bases, with 20 bases left in between. CDR3 length: 14 amino acids. Here the CDR3 reads CASLIDTRSTEAFF. The DNA of the CDR3 is TGTGCCTCCCTTATTGATACTCGGAGCACTGAAGCTTTCTTT.

CDR3 loop: CATSRVARIPNYGYTF. The CDR3 nucleotides are TGTGCCACCAGCAGAGTGGCTCGGATCCCTAACTATGGCTACACCTTC. The V call is TRBV15, the J call TRBJ1-2, with D unclear. Trimming pared 1 base from V and 0 bases from J, leaving 12 bases between. The CDR3 has 16 amino acids. Germline V lookup: CDR1 LNHNV, CDR2 YYDKDF (reference sequence).

The chain is built from TRBV9 and TRBJ2-5, with TRBD1 identical over 10 bases. The CDR3 spans 18 residues. The germline CDR1 and CDR2 sequences are SGDLS and YYNGEE. J gave up 2 bases and V 0 bases, and 10 bases lay outside the gene matches. CDR3 coding DNA: TGTGCCAGCAGCGTAGAGGGGACAGGGGTCCCCATACAAGAGACCCAGTACTTC. Protein sequence: CASSVEGTGVPIQETQYF.

The chain couples TRBV11-2 to TRBJ2-5, with D unresolved. Near its end, the DNA agrees better with TRBJ2-7, so the J call may be wrong. From germline, CDR1 is SGHAT and CDR2 FQNNGV. This CDR3 comprises 13 residues. Written as DNA, the CDR3 is TGTGCCAGCAGCCTCCAATTCGACTACGAGCAGTACTTC. It yields the protein CASSLQFDYEQYF.

The chain employs TRBV7-9 and TRBJ1-2, with 7 positions matching TRBD1. CDR1 and CDR2 from the germline V gene are SEHNR and FQNEAQ (reference sequence). The CDR3 spans 12 residues. V lost 8 bases, J lost 4 bases, and 4 bases stayed unmatched. DNA for the CDR3: TGTGCCAGCGTGGGACAGCCCTATGGCTACACCTTC. Amino acids: CASVGQPYGYTF.

This sequence joins TRBV4-1 and TRBJ1-2; D gene uncertain. Trimming took off 0 bases at V and 1 base at J, with 12 bases between the two ends. The germline V gene encodes CDR1 MGHRA and CDR2 YSYEKL. The CDR3 has 16 amino acids. CDR3 bases: TGCGCCAGCAGCCAAGAATGGGCAGTACTTAACTATGGCTACACCTTC. Translating gives CASSQEWAVLNYGYTF.